This TCR beta chain was captured by sequencing in a study of blood T cell repertoires in COVID-19. Study-wide context: COVID-19 samples, acute and convalescent, were from the United States, Italy and Spain. Sources were T cells, B-cell-depleted T cells, or PBMCs; the material itself was cDNA or gDNA.

Per the study methods: The authors estimated nucleated cell counts from reference gene primer amplification. This table comes from immunoSEQ multiplex PCR, and its TCRdb copy is limited to in-frame clones, with some not included. Clonal size and the V and J genes are those of that table, whereas D and trimming came from the DNA. The data show about 82,000 clones, with 70% to 90% seen just once and 15% to 20% held by the top ten. The junction had 5 bases not matched to a gene; V was cut back by 6 bases and J by 5 bases. Germline V CDR1 and CDR2: LNHDA, SQIVND (reference sequence). This CDR3 comprises 14 residues.

The chain carries TRBV19 and TRBJ1-4; 8 positions agree with TRBD1. The clonotype was recovered from a man of 80 years or more with active or convalescent COVID-19. The sample consisted of peripheral blood. CDR3 residues: CASRRQGSNEKLFF. The DNA of the CDR3 is TGTGCCAGTAGACGACAGGGGAGCAATGAAAAACTGTTTTTT.